This note documents a single TCR beta chain sequence. Its specificity is not known. The CDR3 has 14 residues. Trimming pared 0 bases from V and 7 bases from J, leaving 13 bases between. In germline, CDR1 is SGDLS, CDR2 YYNGEE. The data originate from a study of STAT5B mutations in CD4+ large granular lymphocyte leukemia. The study, taken as a whole, reports: Top patient clones used TRBV06 genes more often: 8/27 versus 2/35 in controls.

Here immunoSEQ multiplex PCR was the method, and the copy in TCRdb shows in-frame clones only, minus some. The sample carries about 30,000 clones, about 77% recorded once. The chain has TRBV9 and TRBJ1-2; TRBD1 might be the D (6 bases). Input material: CD4+ T cells from blood buffy coats. This receptor was taken from a human donor in good health. CDR3: CASSVAAQGTGYTF. The CDR3 nucleotides read TGTGCCAGCAGCGTAGCTGCCCAGGGGACTGGCTACACCTTC.